The sequence of this T cell receptor (beta chain) was determined in a study of blood T cell repertoires in COVID-19. Whole-study context: Whether acute or convalescent, the COVID-19 samples came from the United States, Italy and Spain. PBMCs, B-cell-depleted T cells, or T cells were the source of the cDNA or gDNA that made up the material.

The repertoire was sequenced with immunoSEQ multiplex PCR; TCRdb's copy has only in-frame clones and lacks some. This table has some 120,000 clones, 65% to 90% appearing once. Unmatched junction bases numbered 17, after V lost 5 bases and J lost 9 bases. Germline V gene lookup returns CDR1 LNHDA and CDR2 SQIVND (reference sequence). CDR3 size: 16 residues. The V call is TRBV19, the J call TRBJ2-3; 7 bases align to TRBD1. Sequenced: peripheral blood. This receptor was obtained from a human donor in a cohort sampled during active COVID-19. CDR3 coding DNA: TGTGCCAGTAGTCTGGACAGGAGCACCGGGGCGTTCACGCAGTATTTT. Translating gives CASSLDRSTGAFTQYF.